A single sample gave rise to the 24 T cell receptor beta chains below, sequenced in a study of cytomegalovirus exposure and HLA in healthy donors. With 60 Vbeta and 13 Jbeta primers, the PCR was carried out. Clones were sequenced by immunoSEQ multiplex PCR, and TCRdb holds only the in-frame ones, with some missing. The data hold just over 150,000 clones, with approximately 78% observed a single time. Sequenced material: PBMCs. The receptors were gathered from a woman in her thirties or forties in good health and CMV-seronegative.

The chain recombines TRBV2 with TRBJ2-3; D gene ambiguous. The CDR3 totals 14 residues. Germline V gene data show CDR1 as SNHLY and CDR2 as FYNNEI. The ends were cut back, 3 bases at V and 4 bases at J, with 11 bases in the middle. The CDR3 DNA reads TGTGCCAGCAGTGATCGAGGTCCCGCAGATACGCAGTATTTT. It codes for CASSDRGPADTQYF.

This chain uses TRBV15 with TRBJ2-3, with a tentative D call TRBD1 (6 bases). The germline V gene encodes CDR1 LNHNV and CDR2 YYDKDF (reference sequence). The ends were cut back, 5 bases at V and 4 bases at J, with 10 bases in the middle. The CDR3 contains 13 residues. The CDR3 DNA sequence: TGTGCCACCAGCGCCAGGGGATCAGATACGCAGTATTTT. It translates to CATSARGSDTQYF.

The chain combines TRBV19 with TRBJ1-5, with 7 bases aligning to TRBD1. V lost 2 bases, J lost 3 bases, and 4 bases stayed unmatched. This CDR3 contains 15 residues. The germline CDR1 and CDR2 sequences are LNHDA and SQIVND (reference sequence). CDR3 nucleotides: TGTGCCAGTAGTATACAGGGGGATATCAATCAGCCCCAGCATTTT. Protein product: CASSIQGDINQPQHF.

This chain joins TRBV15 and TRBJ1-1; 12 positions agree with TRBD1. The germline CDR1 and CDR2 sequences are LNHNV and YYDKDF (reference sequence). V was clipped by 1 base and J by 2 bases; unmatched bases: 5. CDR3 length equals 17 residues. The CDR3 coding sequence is TGTGCCACCAGCAGAGGGTGGGGACAGGGGGCAAACACTGAAGCTTTCTTT. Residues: CATSRGWGQGANTEAFF.

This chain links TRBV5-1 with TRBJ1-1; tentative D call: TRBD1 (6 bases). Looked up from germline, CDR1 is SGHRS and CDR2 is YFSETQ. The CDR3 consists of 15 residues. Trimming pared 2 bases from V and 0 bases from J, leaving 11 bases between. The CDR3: CASSFQGIMNTEAFF. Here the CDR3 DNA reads TGCGCCAGCAGCTTTCAGGGGATTATGAACACTGAAGCTTTCTTT.

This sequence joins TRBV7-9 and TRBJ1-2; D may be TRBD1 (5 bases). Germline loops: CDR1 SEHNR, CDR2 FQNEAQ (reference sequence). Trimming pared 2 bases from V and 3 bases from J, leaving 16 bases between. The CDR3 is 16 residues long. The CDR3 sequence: CASSLPRLGGDYGYTF. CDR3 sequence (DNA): TGTGCCAGCAGCTTACCCCGCCTGGGGGGGGACTATGGCTACACCTTC.

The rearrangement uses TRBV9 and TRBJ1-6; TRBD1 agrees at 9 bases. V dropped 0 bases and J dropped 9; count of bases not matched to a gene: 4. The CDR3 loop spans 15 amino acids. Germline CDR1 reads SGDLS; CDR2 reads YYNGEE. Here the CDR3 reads CASSVDWTGVSPLHF. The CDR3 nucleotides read TGTGCCAGCAGCGTAGACTGGACAGGGGTTTCACCCCTCCACTTT.

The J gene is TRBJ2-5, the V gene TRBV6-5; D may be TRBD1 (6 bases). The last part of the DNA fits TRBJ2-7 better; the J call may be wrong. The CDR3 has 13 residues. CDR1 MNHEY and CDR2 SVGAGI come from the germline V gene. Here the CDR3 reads CASRRDNSYEQYF. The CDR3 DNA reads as TGTGCCAGCAGGAGGGACAACTCCTACGAGCAGTACTTC.

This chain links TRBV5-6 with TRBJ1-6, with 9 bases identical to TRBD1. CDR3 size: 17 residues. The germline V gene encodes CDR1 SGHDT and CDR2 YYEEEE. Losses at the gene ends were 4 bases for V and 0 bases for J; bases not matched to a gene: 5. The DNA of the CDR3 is TGTGCCAGCAGCCTCGGACAGGGGAACTCCTATAATTCACCCCTCCACTTT. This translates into CASSLGQGNSYNSPLHF.

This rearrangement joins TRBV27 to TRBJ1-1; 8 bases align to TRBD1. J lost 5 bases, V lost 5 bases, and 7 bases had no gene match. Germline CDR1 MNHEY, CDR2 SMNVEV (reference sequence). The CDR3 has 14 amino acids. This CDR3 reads CASSRNTGGTEAFF. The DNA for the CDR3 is TGTGCCAGCAGTCGAAATACAGGGGGAACTGAAGCTTTCTTT.

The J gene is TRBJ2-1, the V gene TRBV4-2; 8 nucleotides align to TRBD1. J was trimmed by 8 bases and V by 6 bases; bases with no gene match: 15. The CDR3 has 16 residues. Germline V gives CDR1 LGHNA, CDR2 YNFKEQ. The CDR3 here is CASSPGVTGGWHEQFF. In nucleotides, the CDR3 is TGTGCCAGCAGTCCGGGCGTCACAGGGGGGTGGCATGAGCAGTTCTTC.

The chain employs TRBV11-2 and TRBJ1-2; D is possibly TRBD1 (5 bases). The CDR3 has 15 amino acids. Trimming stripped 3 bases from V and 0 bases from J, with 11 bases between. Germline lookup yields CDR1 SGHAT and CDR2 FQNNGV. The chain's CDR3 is CASSFNRFTNYGYTF. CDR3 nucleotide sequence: TGTGCCAGCAGCTTCAACAGGTTTACTAACTATGGCTACACCTTC.

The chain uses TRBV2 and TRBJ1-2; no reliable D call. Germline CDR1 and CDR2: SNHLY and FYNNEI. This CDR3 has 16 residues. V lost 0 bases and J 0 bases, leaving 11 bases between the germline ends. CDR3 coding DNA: TGTGCCAGCAGTGAAGCGGGCACAAAAACTAACTATGGCTACACCTTC. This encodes CASSEAGTKTNYGYTF.

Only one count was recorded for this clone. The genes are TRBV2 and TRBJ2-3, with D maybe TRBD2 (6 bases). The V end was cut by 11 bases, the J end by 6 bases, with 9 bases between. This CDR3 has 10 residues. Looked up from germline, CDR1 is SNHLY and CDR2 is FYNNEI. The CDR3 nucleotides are TGTGCCTCCGCGGGGGATACGCAGTATTTT. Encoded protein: CASAGDTQYF. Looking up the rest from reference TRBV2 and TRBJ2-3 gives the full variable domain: EPEVTQTPSHQVTQMGQEVILRCVPISNHLYFYWYRQILGQKVEFLVSFYNNEISEKSEIFDDQFSVERPDGSNFTLKIRSTKLEDSAMYFCASAGDTQYFGPGTRLTVL.

CDR3 sequence reads: CASRSGSSGANVLTF. For the CDR3, the DNA is TGTGCCAGCAGATCAGGAAGTTCTGGGGCCAACGTCCTGACTTTC. The gene calls are TRBV27 and TRBJ2-6; D remains ambiguous. CDR3 size: 15 residues. The V and J ends lost 6 bases and 1 base respectively, with 10 bases between them. Per germline, CDR1 MNHEY and CDR2 SMNVEV (reference sequence).

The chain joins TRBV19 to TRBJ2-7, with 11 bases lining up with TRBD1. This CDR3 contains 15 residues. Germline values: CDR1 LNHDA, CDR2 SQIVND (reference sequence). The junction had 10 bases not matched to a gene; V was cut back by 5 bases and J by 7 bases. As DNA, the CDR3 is TGTGCCAGTAGTTCCTCCGGGACAGGGGGTGAGGAGCAGTACTTC. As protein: CASSSSGTGGEEQYF.

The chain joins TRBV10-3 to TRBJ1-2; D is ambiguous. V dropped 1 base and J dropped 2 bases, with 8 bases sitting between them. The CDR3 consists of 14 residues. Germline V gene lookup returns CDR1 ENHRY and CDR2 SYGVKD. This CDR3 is CAISELEVNYGYTF. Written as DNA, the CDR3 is TGTGCCATCAGTGAGTTGGAGGTCAACTATGGCTACACCTTC.

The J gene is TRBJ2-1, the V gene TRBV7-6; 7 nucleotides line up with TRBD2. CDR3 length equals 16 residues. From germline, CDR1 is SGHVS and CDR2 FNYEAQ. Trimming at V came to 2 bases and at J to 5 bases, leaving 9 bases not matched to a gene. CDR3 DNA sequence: TGTGCCAGCAGCTTACGGCGGGGGTCCCCGAACAATGAGCAGTTCTTC. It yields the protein CASSLRRGSPNNEQFF.

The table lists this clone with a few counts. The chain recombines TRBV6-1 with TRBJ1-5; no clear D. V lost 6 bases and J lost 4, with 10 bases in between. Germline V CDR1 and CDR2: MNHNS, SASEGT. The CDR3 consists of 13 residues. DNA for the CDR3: TGTGCCAGCAGACAGACGGGAAATCAGCCCCAGCATTTT. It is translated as CASRQTGNQPQHF.

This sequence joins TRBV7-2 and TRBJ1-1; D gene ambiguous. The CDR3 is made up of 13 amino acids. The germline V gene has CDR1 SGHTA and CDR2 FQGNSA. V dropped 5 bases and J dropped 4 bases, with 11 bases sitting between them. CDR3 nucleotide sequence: TGTGCCAGCAGCGTCCTAGTTGGCACTGAAGCTTTCTTT. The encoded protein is CASSVLVGTEAFF. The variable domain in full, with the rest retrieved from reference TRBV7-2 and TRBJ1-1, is GAGVSQSPSNKVTEKGKDVELRCDPISGHTALYWYRQSLGQGLEFLIYFQGNSAPDKSGLPSDRFSAERTGGSVSTLTIQRTQQEDSAVYLCASSVLVGTEAFFGQGTRLTVV.

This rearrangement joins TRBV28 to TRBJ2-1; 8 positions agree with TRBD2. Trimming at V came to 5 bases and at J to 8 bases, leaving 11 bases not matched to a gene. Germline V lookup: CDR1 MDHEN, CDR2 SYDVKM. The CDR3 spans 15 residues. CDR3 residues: CASSPSGLALDEQFF. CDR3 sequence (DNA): TGTGCCAGCAGTCCGTCCGGACTAGCTTTAGATGAGCAGTTCTTC. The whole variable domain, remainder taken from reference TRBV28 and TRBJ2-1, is DVKVTQSSRYLVKRTGEKVFLECVQDMDHENMFWYRQDPGLGLRLIYFSYDVKMKEKGDIPEGYSVSREKKERFSLILESASTNQTSMYLCASSPSGLALDEQFFGPGTRLTVL.

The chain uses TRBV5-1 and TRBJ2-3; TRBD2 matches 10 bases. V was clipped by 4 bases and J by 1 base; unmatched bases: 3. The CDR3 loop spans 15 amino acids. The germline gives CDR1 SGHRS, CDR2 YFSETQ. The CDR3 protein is CASSLGTSGTDTQYF. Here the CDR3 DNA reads TGCGCCAGCAGCCTCGGGACTAGCGGCACAGATACGCAGTATTTT.

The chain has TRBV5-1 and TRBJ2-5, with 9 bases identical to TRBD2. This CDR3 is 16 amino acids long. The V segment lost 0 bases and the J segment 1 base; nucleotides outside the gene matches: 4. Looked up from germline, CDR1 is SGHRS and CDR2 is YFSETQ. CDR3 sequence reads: CASSLGRRGGQETQYF. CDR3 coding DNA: TGCGCCAGCAGCTTGGGTCGGCGGGGGGGCCAAGAGACCCAGTACTTC.

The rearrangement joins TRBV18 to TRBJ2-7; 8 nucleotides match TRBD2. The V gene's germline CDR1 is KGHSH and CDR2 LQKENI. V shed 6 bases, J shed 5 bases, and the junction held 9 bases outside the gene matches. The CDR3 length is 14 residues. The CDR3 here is CASSPGGVINEQYF. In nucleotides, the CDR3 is TGTGCCAGCTCGCCGGGGGGGGTGATTAACGAGCAGTACTTC.